The T cell receptor beta chain described here comes from a study of regulatory T cells in long-lasting Graves disease. At least ten counts were recorded for this clonotype. For TCR beta, libraries came from iRepertoire HTBI primers and Arm-PCR of CDR3 regions. TCRdb processed the multiplex PCR reads anew with MiXCR; each CDR3 protein has one entry. The table has roughly 560,000 distinct CDR3 sequences, 15% to 20% seen once. Time point in this sample: newly diagnosed GD, antithyroid drugs for less than 3 months. Following extraction of RNA from PBMCs, that RNA was used to make the TCR library. The sample was also reused in another study, on T cells in Graves' hyperthyroidism and ophthalmopathy. From that second work: HTBI primers were used for first-round RT-PCR of the TCR CDR3.

The source of this sequence is a woman aged 35 to 59 with Graves disease. Sequenced here: peripheral blood mononuclear cells (PBMCs), sampled at new diagnosis, from a patient treated with antithyroid drugs.

Here the CDR3 reads CASSLDAGRNTGELFF. Here the CDR3 DNA reads TGTGCCAGCAGCTTAGACGCGGGGCGGAACACCGGGGAGCTGTTTTTT. The chain recombines TRBV11-1 with TRBJ2-2, with a possible D match to TRBD2 (6 bases). The CDR3 is 16 amino acids. In germline, CDR1 is SGHAT, CDR2 FQDESV (reference sequence). The V and J ends lost 1 base and 1 base respectively, with 10 bases between them.